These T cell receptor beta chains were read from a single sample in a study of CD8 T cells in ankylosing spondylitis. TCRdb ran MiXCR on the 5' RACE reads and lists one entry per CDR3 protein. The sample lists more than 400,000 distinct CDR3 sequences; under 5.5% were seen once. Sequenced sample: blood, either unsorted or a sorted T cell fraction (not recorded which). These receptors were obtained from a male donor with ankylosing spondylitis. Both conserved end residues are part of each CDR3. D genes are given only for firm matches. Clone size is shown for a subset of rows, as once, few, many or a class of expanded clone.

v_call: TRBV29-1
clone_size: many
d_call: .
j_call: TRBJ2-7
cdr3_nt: TGCAGCGTCTCGGACAGACAGACCTACGAGCAGTACTTC
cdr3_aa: CSVSDRQTYEQYF

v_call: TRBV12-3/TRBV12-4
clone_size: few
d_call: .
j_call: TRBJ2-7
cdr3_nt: TGTACCTGCAGTTTTGTAGACAGGGTGTCGGGAGGGAACTCCTACGAGCAGTACTTC
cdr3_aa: CTCSFVDRVSGGNSYEQYF

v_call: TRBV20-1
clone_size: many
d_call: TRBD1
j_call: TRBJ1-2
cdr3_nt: TGCAGTGAGGAGGACAGGGGCATCGGCTATGGCTACACCTTC
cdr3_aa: CSEEDRGIGYGYTF

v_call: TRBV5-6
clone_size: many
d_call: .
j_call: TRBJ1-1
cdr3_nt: TGTGCCAGCAGCTGGTCGCCACACGGGACTGAAGCTTTCTTT
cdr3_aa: CASSWSPHGTEAFF

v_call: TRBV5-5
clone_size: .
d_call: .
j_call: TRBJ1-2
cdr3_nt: TGTGCCAGCAGCTTTTATATGGATGGCTACACCTTC
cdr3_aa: CASSFYMDGYTF

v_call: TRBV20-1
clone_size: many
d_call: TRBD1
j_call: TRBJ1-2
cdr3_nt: TGCAGTGCTAGGACAGGGTCTGGCTATGGCTACACCTTC
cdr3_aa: CSARTGSGYGYTF

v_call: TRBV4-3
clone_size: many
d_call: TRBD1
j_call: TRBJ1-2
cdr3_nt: TGCGCCAGCAGCCAAGATTGGGGACAGGGCTTACACTATGGCTACACCTTC
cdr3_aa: CASSQDWGQGLHYGYTF

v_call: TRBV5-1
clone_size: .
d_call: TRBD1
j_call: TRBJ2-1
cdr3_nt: TGCGCCAGTAAAGCCCAGGGACAGGCCTACAATGAGCAGTTCTTC
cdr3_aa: CASKAQGQAYNEQFF

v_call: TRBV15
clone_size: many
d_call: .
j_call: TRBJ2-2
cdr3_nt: TGTGCCACGGCCCTCGTGGGGGGCACCGGGGAGCTGTTTTTT
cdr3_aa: CATALVGGTGELFF

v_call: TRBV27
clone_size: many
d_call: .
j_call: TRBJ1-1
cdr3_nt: TGTGCCAGCAGTTTCAGGTCCAATATTGAGGGAGACACTGAAGCTTTCTTT
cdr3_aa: CASSFRSNIEGDTEAFF

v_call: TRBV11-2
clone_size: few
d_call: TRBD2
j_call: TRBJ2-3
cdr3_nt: TGTGCCAGCAGGGTACCGGGACTAGCGGTAGATACGCAGTATTTT
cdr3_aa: CASRVPGLAVDTQYF

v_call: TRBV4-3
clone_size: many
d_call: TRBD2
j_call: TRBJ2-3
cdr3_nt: TGCGCCAGCAGCCGCGCTCCTAGCGGGGGGCCCGGGGATACGCAGTATTTT
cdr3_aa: CASSRAPSGGPGDTQYF

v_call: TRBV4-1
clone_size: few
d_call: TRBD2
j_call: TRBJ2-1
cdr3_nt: TGCGCCAGCAGCCAAGATCTAGGGACTAGCGGGAGGTTGAGCTCCTACAATGAGCAGTTCTTC
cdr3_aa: CASSQDLGTSGRLSSYNEQFF

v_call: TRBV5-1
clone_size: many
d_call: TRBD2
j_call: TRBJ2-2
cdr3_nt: TGCGCCAGCAGCATCCCTGAGGGTAGCGGGGCGAACACCGGGGAGCTGTTTTTT
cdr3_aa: CASSIPEGSGANTGELFF

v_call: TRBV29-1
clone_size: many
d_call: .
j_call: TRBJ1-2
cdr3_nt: TGCAGCGCCCGCGGGGGGGGAAGGGATGGCTACACCTTC
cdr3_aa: CSARGGGRDGYTF

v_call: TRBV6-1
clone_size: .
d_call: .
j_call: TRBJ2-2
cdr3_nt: TGTGCCAGCACTCCCCTCGGGAACCCGCGCACCGGGGAGCTGTTTTTT
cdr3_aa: CASTPLGNPRTGELFF

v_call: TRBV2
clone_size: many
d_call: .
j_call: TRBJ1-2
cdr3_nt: TGTGCCAGCAGTCAGACACCCGATGGCTACACCTTC
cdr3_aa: CASSQTPDGYTF

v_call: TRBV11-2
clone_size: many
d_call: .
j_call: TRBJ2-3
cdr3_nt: TGTGCCAGCAGCTCAAATCCCCGCAGGGCCACAGATACGCAGTATTTT
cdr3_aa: CASSSNPRRATDTQYF

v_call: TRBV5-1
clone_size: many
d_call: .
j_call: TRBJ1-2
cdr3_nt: TGCGCCAGCAGCTTGGTCCCAGATAACTATGGCTACACCTTC
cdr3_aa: CASSLVPDNYGYTF

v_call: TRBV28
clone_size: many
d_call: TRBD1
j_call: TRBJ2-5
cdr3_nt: TGTGCCAGCAGTTATTTAGACAGGGGATACGAGACCCAGTACTTC
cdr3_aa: CASSYLDRGYETQYF

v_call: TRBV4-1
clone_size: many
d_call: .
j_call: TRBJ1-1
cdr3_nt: TGCGCCAGCAGCCAACCCCGTGGGGGTAGTCTTGGCACTGAAGCTTTCTTT
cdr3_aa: CASSQPRGGSLGTEAFF

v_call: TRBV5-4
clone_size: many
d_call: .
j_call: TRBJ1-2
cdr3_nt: TGTGCCAGCAGCTTGGATTCGGCAAACTATGGCTACACCTTC
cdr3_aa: CASSLDSANYGYTF

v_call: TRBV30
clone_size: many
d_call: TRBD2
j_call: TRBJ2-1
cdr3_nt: TGTGCCTGGACTCTAGCGGGAGGGAACAATGAGCAGTTCTTC
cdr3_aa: CAWTLAGGNNEQFF

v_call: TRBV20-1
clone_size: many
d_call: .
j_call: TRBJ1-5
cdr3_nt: TGCAGTGGCCTACGGGGGGGCCCCTATAGCAATCAGCCCCAGCATTTT
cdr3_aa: CSGLRGGPYSNQPQHF

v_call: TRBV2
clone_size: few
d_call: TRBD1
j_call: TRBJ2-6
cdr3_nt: TGTGCCAGCAGCTACACAGTACAGGGGTCTGGGGCCAACGTCCTGACTTTC
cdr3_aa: CASSYTVQGSGANVLTF

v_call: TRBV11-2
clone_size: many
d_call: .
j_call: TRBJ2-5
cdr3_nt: TGTGCCAGCAGCCCGGGACTCCGAGAGACCCAGTACTTC
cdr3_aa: CASSPGLRETQYF

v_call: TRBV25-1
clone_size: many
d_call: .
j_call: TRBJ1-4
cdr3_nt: TGTGCCAGCAGAGGGGGAGCTGAAAAACTGTTTTTT
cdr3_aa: CASRGGAEKLFF

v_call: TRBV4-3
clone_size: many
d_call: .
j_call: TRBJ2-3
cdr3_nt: TGCGCCAGCAGCCAAGACCCCAGCAGCTCGAATACGCAGTATTTT
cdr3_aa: CASSQDPSSSNTQYF

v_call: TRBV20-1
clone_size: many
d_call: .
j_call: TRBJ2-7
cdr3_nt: TGCAGTGCTATGAGCAGGATTCGCTACGAGCAGTACTTC
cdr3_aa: CSAMSRIRYEQYF

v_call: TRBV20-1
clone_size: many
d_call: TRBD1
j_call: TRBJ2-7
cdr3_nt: TGCAGTGCCCTAGGGGCGGGACAGGGGGTACACGAGCAGTACTTC
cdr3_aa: CSALGAGQGVHEQYF

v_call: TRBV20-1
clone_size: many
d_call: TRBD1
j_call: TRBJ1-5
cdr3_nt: TGCAGTGCATTCCCCGGGACAGGGGATCAGCCCCAGCATTTT
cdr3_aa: CSAFPGTGDQPQHF

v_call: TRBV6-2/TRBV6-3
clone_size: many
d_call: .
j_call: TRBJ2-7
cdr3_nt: TGTGCCAGCAGGACGGCAAGGTCCAAGTACTTC
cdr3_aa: CASRTARSKYF

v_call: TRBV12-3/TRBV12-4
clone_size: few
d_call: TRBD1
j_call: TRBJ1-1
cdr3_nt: TGTGCCAGCACCTTCTTTCCCGGGACAGGGGGAACTGAAGCTTTCTTT
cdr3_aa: CASTFFPGTGGTEAFF

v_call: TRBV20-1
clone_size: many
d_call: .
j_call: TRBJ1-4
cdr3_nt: TGCAGTGCTAGTGATGGATGGGAAAAACTGTTTTTT
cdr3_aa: CSASDGWEKLFF

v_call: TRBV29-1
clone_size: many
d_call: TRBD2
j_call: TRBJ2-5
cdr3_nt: TGCATAGTCGGGGGGGAATTTGAGACCCAGTACTTC
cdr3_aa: CIVGGEFETQYF

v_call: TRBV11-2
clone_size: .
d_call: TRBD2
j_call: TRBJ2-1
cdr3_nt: TGTGCCACCAGACTAGCGGGAGATGAGCAGTTCTTC
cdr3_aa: CATRLAGDEQFF

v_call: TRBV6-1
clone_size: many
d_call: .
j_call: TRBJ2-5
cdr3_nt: TGTGCCAGCATGGGAAGTTCCAACTATGGAGAGACCCAGTACTTC
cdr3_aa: CASMGSSNYGETQYF

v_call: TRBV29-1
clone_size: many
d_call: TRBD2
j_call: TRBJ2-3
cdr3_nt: TGCAGCGTTGCTCGGCTAGCGGGGACCCTCCTTACAGATACGCAGTATTTT
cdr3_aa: CSVARLAGTLLTDTQYF

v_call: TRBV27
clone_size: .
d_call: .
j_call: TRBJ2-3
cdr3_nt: TGTGCCACCAGTTTATGGGCGGACCCAAATACGCAGTATTTT
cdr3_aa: CATSLWADPNTQYF

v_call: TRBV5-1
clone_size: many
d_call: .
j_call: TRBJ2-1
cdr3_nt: TGCGCCAGCAGCATTGGGACGCACAACTACAATGAGCAGTTCTTC
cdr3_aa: CASSIGTHNYNEQFF